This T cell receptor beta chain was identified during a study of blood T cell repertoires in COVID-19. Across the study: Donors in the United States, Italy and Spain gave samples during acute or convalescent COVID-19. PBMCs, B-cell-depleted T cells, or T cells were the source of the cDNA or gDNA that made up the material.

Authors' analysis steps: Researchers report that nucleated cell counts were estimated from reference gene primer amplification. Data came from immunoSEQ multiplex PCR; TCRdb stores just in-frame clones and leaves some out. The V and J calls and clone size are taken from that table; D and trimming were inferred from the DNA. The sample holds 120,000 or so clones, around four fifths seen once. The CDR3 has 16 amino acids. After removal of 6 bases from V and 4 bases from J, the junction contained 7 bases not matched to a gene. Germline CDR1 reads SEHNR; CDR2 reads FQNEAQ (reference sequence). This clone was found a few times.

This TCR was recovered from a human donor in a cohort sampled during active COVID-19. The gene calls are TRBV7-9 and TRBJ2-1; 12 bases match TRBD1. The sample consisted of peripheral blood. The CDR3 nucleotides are TGTGCCAGCAGAACCGGGACAGGGGGCCCATACAATGAGCAGTTCTTC. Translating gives CASRTGTGGPYNEQFF. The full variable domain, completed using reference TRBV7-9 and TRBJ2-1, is DTGVSQNPRHKITKRGQNVTFRCDPISEHNRLYWYRQTLGQGPEFLTYFQNEAQLEKSRLLSDRFSAERPKGSFSTLEIQRTEQGDSAMYLCASRTGTGGPYNEQFFGPGTRLTVL.